The 20 T cell receptor beta chains reported below all come from one sample, sequenced in a study of T cell responses to AZD1222 COVID-19 vaccine. Clones were sequenced by immunoSEQ multiplex PCR, and TCRdb holds only the in-frame ones, with some missing. The sample gives 95,000 or so clones, roughly nine tenths of which show up once; approximately 2.6% is in the top ten. This specimen consisted of peripheral blood, obtained on day 0 of MenACWY control vaccination. The receptors come from an adult in good health.

This chain connects TRBV9 to TRBJ1-2; D call uncertain. V was clipped by 0 bases and J by 4 bases, with 13 bases between them. Germline CDR1 and CDR2: SGDLS and YYNGEE. The CDR3 loop spans 15 amino acids. The CDR3 reads CASSVEPGQSYGYTF. DNA of the CDR3: TGTGCCAGCAGCGTAGAACCAGGCCAGAGCTATGGCTACACCTTC.

This sequence joins TRBV6-2 or TRBV6-3 and TRBJ1-1; a weak D match, TRBD1 (5 bases). V was trimmed by 4 bases and J by 4 bases, leaving 13 bases between them. The CDR3 has 14 amino acids. Germline V lookup: CDR1 MNHEY, CDR2 SVGEGT. CDR3 protein: CASSLGGSVTEAFF. For the CDR3, the DNA is TGTGCCAGCAGTTTGGGGGGGTCGGTCACTGAAGCTTTCTTT.

This sequence joins TRBV4-1 and TRBJ2-7; 9 bases map to TRBD1. This CDR3 contains 16 residues. From germline, CDR1 is MGHRA and CDR2 YSYEKL. The V gene end was trimmed by 4 bases and the J gene end by 0 bases; junction bases not matched to a gene: 7. The CDR3 DNA follows: TGCGCCAGCAGCCTTGCACAGGGGGCCAACTCCTACGAGCAGTACTTC. Translated, it gives CASSLAQGANSYEQYF.

The rearrangement uses TRBV4-1 and TRBJ2-7, with 10 bases aligning to TRBD2. The CDR3 has 15 residues. V dropped 3 bases and J dropped 3; count of bases not matched to a gene: 5. Germline V lookup: CDR1 MGHRA, CDR2 YSYEKL. The CDR3 bases are TGCGCCAGCAGCCAGGTCCCTAGCGGGGGCTACGAGCAGTACTTC. Amino acids: CASSQVPSGGYEQYF.

V usage is TRBV19 and J usage is TRBJ2-3; TRBD2 aligns across 12 bases. V shed 7 bases and J 8 bases; nucleotides not matched to a gene: 7. Germline CDR1 is LNHDA and CDR2 is SQIVND (reference sequence). The CDR3 is made up of 14 amino acids. The CDR3 sequence is CASTQTTSGGTQYF. In DNA form, the CDR3 reads TGTGCCAGTACCCAGACGACTAGCGGGGGTACGCAGTATTTT.

Written as DNA, the CDR3 is TGTGCCAGCAGCGACCGGACTAGCGGGGGACCTTACAATGAGCAGTTCTTC. It is translated as CASSDRTSGGPYNEQFF. The V gene is TRBV6-2 or TRBV6-3, the J gene TRBJ2-1; TRBD2 aligns across 13 bases. Germline V lookup: CDR1 MNHEY, CDR2 SVGEGT. With V trimmed by 6 bases and J by 4 bases, 9 bases remained unmatched. This CDR3 has 17 amino acids.

The genes are TRBV9 and TRBJ1-4, with 11 bases that match TRBD1. With 0 bases clipped from V and 2 bases from J, the junction kept 6 bases outside the gene matches. The germline V gene has CDR1 SGDLS and CDR2 YYNGEE. The CDR3 loop spans 18 amino acids. The CDR3 reads CASSVGSGTGGTNEKLFF. In DNA, the CDR3 is TGTGCCAGCAGCGTAGGTTCTGGGACAGGGGGTACTAATGAAAAACTGTTTTTT.

The J gene is TRBJ1-3, the V gene TRBV20-1; D unclear. Trimming took off 3 bases at V and 0 bases at J, with 9 bases between the two ends. The CDR3 is 14 amino acids. Germline CDR1 reads DFQATT; CDR2 reads SNEGSKA (reference sequence). The CDR3 sequence is CSASDSVSGNTIYF. The CDR3 nucleotides are TGCAGTGCTAGTGATTCGGTCTCTGGAAACACCATATATTTT.

A few counts support this clone. This chain uses TRBV19 with TRBJ1-2; D remains unclear. CDR3 length: 16 residues. V lost 5 bases, J lost 5 bases, and 21 bases lay in between. Germline-derived CDR1 and CDR2 are LNHDA and SQIVND (reference sequence). DNA of the CDR3: TGTGCCAGTAGTCCCCTGGATGGCAGGACGGGGTATGGCTACACCTTC. It encodes CASSPLDGRTGYGYTF.

The chain is built from TRBV6-5 and TRBJ2-1; 9 positions agree with TRBD2. The CDR3 is 15 amino acids. Per the germline V gene, CDR1 is MNHEY and CDR2 is SVGAGI. The ends lost 2 bases at V and 4 bases at J; junction bases unmatched: 3. CDR3 sequence: CASSYLLAGYNEQFF. The CDR3 nucleotides are TGTGCCAGCAGTTACCTGCTAGCGGGGTACAATGAGCAGTTCTTC.

The CDR3 DNA follows: TGTGCCACGAGCCTAGCGGGGGGCCCCGGGTACTTC. This gives the protein CATSLAGGPGYF. The chain uses TRBV5-6 and TRBJ2-7; 11 bases line up with TRBD2. This CDR3 region has 12 residues. J was trimmed by 12 bases and V by 9 bases; bases with no gene match: 11. Germline CDR1 is SGHDT and CDR2 is YYEEEE.

The rearrangement links TRBV11-2 to TRBJ2-5; D not certain. Trimming stripped 0 bases from V and 3 bases from J, with 5 bases between. Germline CDR1 SGHAT, CDR2 FQNNGV. The length of the CDR3 is 13 residues. This CDR3 reads CASSLDTEETQYF. CDR3 coding DNA: TGTGCCAGCAGCTTAGATACGGAAGAGACCCAGTACTTC.

This rearrangement joins TRBV4-3 to TRBJ1-2, with TRBD1 as a possible D gene (6 bases). The V and J ends lost 6 bases and 7 bases respectively, with 15 bases between them. Germline V lookup: CDR1 LGHNA, CDR2 YSLEER. The CDR3 loop spans 13 amino acids. CDR3 in DNA: TGCGCCAGCAGACAGGGACCCTCCAGTGGCTACACCTTC. This translates into CASRQGPSSGYTF.

The chain carries TRBV12-5 and TRBJ2-1; 11 nucleotides agree with TRBD2. J was trimmed by 7 bases and V by 6 bases; bases with no gene match: 14. The germline CDR1 and CDR2 sequences are LGHNT and FRNRAP. This CDR3 is 17 amino acids long. CDR3 sequence: CASGLRTSGLARNEQFF. In DNA form, the CDR3 reads TGTGCTAGTGGACTTAGGACTAGCGGGCTAGCCAGGAATGAGCAGTTCTTC.

The chain uses TRBV11-3 and TRBJ1-2; D unresolved. CDR3 length: 11 residues. CDR1 and CDR2 from the germline V gene are SGHNT and YENEEA. V dropped 4 bases and J dropped 8 bases, with 8 bases sitting between them. The CDR3 region is CASSSVGGYTF. CDR3 in DNA: TGTGCCAGCAGCTCCGTTGGGGGCTACACCTTC.

V and J are TRBV3-1 (or the pseudogene TRBV3-2) and TRBJ1-1; D might be TRBD1 (5 bases). CDR1 and CDR2 from the germline V gene are LGHDT and YNNKEL (reference sequence). CDR3 length: 12 residues. Trimming cost V 5 bases and J 7 bases, with 11 bases left between them. The CDR3 sequence: CASSYARGEAFF. CDR3 DNA sequence: TGTGCCAGCAGCTACGCGAGGGGTGAAGCTTTCTTT.

The chain links TRBV28 to TRBJ1-5; TRBD1 is a possible D gene (5 bases). CDR3 length equals 12 residues. Germline V gene lookup returns CDR1 MDHEN and CDR2 SYDVKM. Trimming pared 6 bases from V and 12 bases from J, leaving 15 bases between. CDR3 nucleotides: TGTGCCAGCAGCTCCATACAGGTCCTCCAGCATTTT. Protein product: CASSSIQVLQHF. Drawing the rest from reference TRBV28 and TRBJ1-5, the complete variable domain is DVKVTQSSRYLVKRTGEKVFLECVQDMDHENMFWYRQDPGLGLRLIYFSYDVKMKEKGDIPEGYSVSREKKERFSLILESASTNQTSMYLCASSSIQVLQHFGDGTRLSIL.

The chain carries TRBV5-5 and TRBJ1-5; D uncertain. This CDR3 spans 15 amino acids. The germline V gene has CDR1 SGHKS and CDR2 YYEKEE (reference sequence). V was trimmed by 0 bases and J by 3 bases, leaving 10 bases between them. The CDR3 sequence: CASSLVVGVNQPQHF. CDR3 coding DNA: TGTGCCAGCAGCTTGGTGGTTGGAGTCAATCAGCCCCAGCATTTT. The variable domain in full, with the rest retrieved from reference TRBV5-5 and TRBJ1-5, is DAGVTQSPTHLIKTRGQQVTLRCSPISGHKSVSWYQQVLGQGPQFIFQYYEKEERGRGNFPDRFSARQFPNYSSELNVNALLLGDSALYLCASSLVVGVNQPQHFGDGTRLSIL.

The chain uses TRBV7-9 and TRBJ2-3; 8 bases fit TRBD2. The length of the CDR3 is 15 residues. The V segment lost 6 bases and the J segment 5 bases; nucleotides outside the gene matches: 10. The germline CDR1 and CDR2 sequences are SEHNR and FQNEAQ (reference sequence). Here the CDR3 DNA reads TGTGCCAGCAGTATGGGACTAGGGGTCGGAGATACGCAGTATTTT. It encodes CASSMGLGVGDTQYF.

Only one count was recorded for this clone. This chain joins TRBV27 and TRBJ2-7; D is unresolved. The germline gives CDR1 MNHEY, CDR2 SMNVEV (reference sequence). The CDR3 consists of 14 residues. Trimming pared 5 bases from V and 0 bases from J, leaving 11 bases between. The CDR3 loop is CASSRVGNSYEQYF. The CDR3 bases are TGTGCCAGCAGTCGGGTAGGGAACTCCTACGAGCAGTACTTC.